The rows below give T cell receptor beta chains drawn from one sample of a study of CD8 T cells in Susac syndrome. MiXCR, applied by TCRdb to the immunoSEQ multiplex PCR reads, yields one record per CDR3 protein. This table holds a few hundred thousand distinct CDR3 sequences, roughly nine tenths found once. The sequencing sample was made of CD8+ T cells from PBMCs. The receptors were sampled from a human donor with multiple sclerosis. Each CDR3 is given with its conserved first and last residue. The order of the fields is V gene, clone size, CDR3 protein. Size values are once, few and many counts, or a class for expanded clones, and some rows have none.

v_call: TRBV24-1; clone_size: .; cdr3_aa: CATSSGLSPHTQYF
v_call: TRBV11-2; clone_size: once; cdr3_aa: CASSLRSGGYTF
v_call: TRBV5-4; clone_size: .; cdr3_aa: CASSLGQGFAEQYF
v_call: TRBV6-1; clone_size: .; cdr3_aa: CASYPYAGKDRGAGELFF
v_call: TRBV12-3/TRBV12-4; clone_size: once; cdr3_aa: CASSSTGREKLFF
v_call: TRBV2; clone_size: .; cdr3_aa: CASSEDSNRVEAFF
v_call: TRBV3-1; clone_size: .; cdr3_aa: CASSQDPGGLAGEETQYF
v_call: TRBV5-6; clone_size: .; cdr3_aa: CASLGQPYNEQFF
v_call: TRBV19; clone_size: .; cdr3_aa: CASSIDLSGSSYNEQFF
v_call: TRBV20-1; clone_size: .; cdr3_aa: CSARFRGNTEAFF
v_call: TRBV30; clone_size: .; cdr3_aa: CAWRGLGNQPQHF
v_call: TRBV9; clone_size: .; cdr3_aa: CASSPGQDMNTEAFF
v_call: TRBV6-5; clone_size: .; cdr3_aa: CASSPGDSSYNEQFF
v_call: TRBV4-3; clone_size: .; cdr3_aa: CASSTHFQGVAGVGNEQFF
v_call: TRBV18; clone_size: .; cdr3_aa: CASSQDGGLASYEQYF
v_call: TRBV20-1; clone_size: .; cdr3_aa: CSARALGGVTGELFF
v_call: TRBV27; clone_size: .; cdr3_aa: CASSLGGSRSYEQYF
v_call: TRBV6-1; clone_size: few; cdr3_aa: CASGGLAKNIQYF
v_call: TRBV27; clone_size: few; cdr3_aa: CASSFGDTGELFF
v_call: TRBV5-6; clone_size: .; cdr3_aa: CASSDFWARVGDTQYF
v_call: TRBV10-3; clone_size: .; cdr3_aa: CAISDTVEPGEQFF
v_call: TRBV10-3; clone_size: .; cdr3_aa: CAISELGGNQPQHF
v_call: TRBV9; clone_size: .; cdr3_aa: CASSEGTGGTQYF
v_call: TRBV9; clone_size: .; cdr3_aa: CASGTGSYEQYF
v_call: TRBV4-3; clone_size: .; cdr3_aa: CASSQDFGTRGSEQYF
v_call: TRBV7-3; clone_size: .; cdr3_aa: CASSLIPGGEVGTDTQYF
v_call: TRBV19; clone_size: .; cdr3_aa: CASRTLKANYGYTF
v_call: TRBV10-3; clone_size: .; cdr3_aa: CAISESAGSQETQYF
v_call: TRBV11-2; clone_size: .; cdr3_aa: CASSLAPRGEQYF
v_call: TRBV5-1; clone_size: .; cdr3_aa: CASSLWTSGDTYNEQFF
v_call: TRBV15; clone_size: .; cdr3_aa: CATSMGRGSNQPQHF